This entry concerns a single TCR beta chain. This same CDR3 is encoded by further DNA sequences in the sample. This sample was included in a study of memory CD4+ T cells and cytomegalovirus serostatus. Study at large: This sample comes from healthy Belgian adults, eight to ten CMV seropositive, about 25 seronegative.

Germline lookup yields CDR1 SGHTA and CDR2 FQGNSA. Trimming removed 5 bases at V and 5 bases at J, with 7 bases between. There are 12 residues in the CDR3. Produced via immunoSEQ multiplex PCR; TCRdb's table is partial and in-frame only. The table includes just under 40,000 clones, approximately 78% detected once. Single viable CD3+CD4+CD8-CD45RO+ cells were sorted as the memory CD4+ T cells. Donors' CMV status reflects serum IgG against pp150, pp28, p38, p52. This clonotype was obtained from an adult in good health and CMV-seronegative. Sequenced material: memory CD4+ T cells from blood. The gene calls are TRBV7-2 and TRBJ2-1; a weak D match, TRBD2 (5 bases). The CDR3 is CASSRRDNEQFF. CDR3 bases: TGTGCCAGCAGCCGGCGGGACAATGAGCAGTTCTTC. The full variable domain, its missing parts supplied by reference TRBV7-2 and TRBJ2-1, is GAGVSQSPSNKVTEKGKDVELRCDPISGHTALYWYRQSLGQGLEFLIYFQGNSAPDKSGLPSDRFSAERTGGSVSTLTIQRTQQEDSAVYLCASSRRDNEQFFGPGTRLTVL.